Listed below are T cell receptor beta chains from one sample, sequenced in a study of T cells in Graves' hyperthyroidism and ophthalmopathy. In TCRdb, the multiplex PCR reads were re-called with MiXCR into one record per CDR3 protein. The sample lists some 600,000 distinct CDR3 sequences, roughly 14% occurring once. The sequenced material came from blood. Source of these receptors: a young woman with Graves' hyperthyroidism that later progressed to Graves' ophthalmopathy. CDR3s include the opening cysteine and the closing phenylalanine or tryptophan. Fields, in order: J gene, V gene, CDR3 protein.

>TRBJ1-1|TRBV6-1
CASSEWDRTEAFF
>TRBJ2-1|TRBV9
CASSGGGGRADNEQFF
>TRBJ1-5|TRBV2
CASSDSNSNQPQHF
>TRBJ2-5|TRBV5-5
CASSPGEGRQETQYF
>TRBJ2-1|TRBV9
CAGSVEAREQFF
>TRBJ2-1|TRBV6-9
CASTMGPRGLAGKSYNEQFF
>TRBJ1-4|TRBV28
CASTTNGIEKLFF
>TRBJ2-1|TRBV6-1
CASSGLAGANEQFF
>TRBJ2-1|TRBV4-1
CASRTSGSHEQFF
>TRBJ2-1|TRBV4-2
CTSSQGEYEQFF
>TRBJ2-3|TRBV3-1
CASSLLAHGTDTQYF
>TRBJ2-7|TRBV27
CASSLAGGHAGEQYF
>TRBJ1-1|TRBV6-6
CASSSLRSMNTEAFF
>TRBJ2-6|TRBV6-2/TRBV6-3
CASCKDRAGANVLTF
>TRBJ1-4|TRBV4-1
CASSQDGVWDNEKLFF
>TRBJ2-3|TRBV20-1
CSALAGGPSTDTQYF
>TRBJ2-1|TRBV28
CASSLRLAGDGEQFF
>TRBJ2-7|TRBV2
CASRFISSYEQYF
>TRBJ2-7|TRBV11-2
CASSWGADEQYF
>TRBJ2-3|TRBV9
CASNSLAGGPDTQYF
>TRBJ2-1|TRBV11-2
CASSLHRETIAEFF
>TRBJ2-7|TRBV27
CASKGFTSYEQCF
>TRBJ1-5|TRBV29-1
CSVERDRGLEGNQPQHF
>TRBJ2-1|TRBV20-1
CSARGGMLSYNEQFF
>TRBJ1-6|TRBV20-1
CSARGTGNSPLHF
>TRBJ1-2|TRBV6-1
CASSPPSDRAYGYTF
>TRBJ2-1|TRBV19
CASESPGRTRSDEQFF
>TRBJ1-1|TRBV9
CASSVGFAVNTEAFF
>TRBJ2-3|TRBV12-5
CASGVGLTSGSTDTQYF
>TRBJ2-7|TRBV11-3
CASSFGGTGGYEQYF
>TRBJ2-7|TRBV5-6
CASSLDPGGLYEQYF